The T cell receptor beta chain described here comes from a study of blood T cell repertoires in COVID-19. As for the study in general: T cells, B-cell-depleted T cells, or PBMCs provided the cDNA or gDNA that served as material.

Original handling: Amplification with reference gene primers provided the estimates of nucleated cell counts. The protocol was immunoSEQ multiplex PCR, while the TCRdb copy is restricted to in-frame clones and leaves out a portion. The V and J calls and clone size come from that table; D and trimming were worked out from the DNA. The sample records tens of thousands of clones, 85% to 90% being singletons. Germline CDR1 SGHNT, CDR2 YYREEE (reference sequence). Trimming cost V 3 bases and J 2 bases, with 20 bases left between them. There are 17 residues in the CDR3. This chain connects TRBV5-4 to TRBJ1-1; possible D gene TRBD1, 5 bases. The clonotype comes from a woman over 75 with active COVID-19. Sequenced: peripheral blood. This CDR3 is CASSSGQGFSFNTEAFF. For the CDR3, the DNA is TGTGCCAGCAGCTCCGGACAAGGCTTCTCTTTCAACACTGAAGCTTTCTTT. The entire variable domain, with the rest obtained from reference TRBV5-4 and TRBJ1-1, is as follows: ETGVTQSPTHLIKTRGQQVTLRCSSQSGHNTVSWYQQALGQGPQFIFQYYREEENGRGNFPPRFSGLQFPNYSSELNVNALELDDSALYLCASSSGQGFSFNTEAFFGQGTRLTVV.